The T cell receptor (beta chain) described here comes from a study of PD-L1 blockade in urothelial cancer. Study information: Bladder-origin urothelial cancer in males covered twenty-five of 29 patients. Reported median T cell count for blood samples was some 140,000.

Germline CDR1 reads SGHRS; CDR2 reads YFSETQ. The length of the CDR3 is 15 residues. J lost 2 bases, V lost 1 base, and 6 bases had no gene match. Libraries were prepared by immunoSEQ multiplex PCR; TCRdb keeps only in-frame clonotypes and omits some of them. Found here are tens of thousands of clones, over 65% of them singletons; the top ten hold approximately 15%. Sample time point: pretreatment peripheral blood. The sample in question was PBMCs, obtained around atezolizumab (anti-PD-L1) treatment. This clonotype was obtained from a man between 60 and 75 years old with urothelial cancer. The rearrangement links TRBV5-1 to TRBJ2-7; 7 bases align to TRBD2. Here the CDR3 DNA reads TGCGCCAGCAGCTTGTGGGATAGCGGGCCCTACGAGCAGTACTTC. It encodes CASSLWDSGPYEQYF.